A selection of T cell receptor beta chains follows, all from one sample in a study of T cells in Graves' hyperthyroidism and ophthalmopathy. TCRdb called the multiplex PCR reads again in MiXCR, with one record for every CDR3 protein. Here the sample spans approximately 430,000 distinct CDR3 sequences, about a sixth being singletons. The sample taken for sequencing was blood. These TCRs come from a woman aged 18-29 years with Graves' hyperthyroidism. The CDR3 runs from the conserved cysteine through the conserved F or W.

v_call	cdr3_length	cdr3_aa
TRBV27	16	CASSQVPGPLDNEQFF
TRBV2	13	CASSGTANTEAFF
TRBV27	17	CASSTARGPRSYNEQFF
TRBV2	14	CASSEGRSGNTIYF
TRBV9	16	CASSVPGQAGGEEQFF
TRBV18	14	CASSPHPNYYEQYF
TRBV5-1	18	CASSFTWTELGGANVLTF
TRBV7-2	16	CASSLGVSLPTDTQYF
TRBV24-1	14	CATAPRDRNNEQYF
TRBV5-1	13	CASSLDSQYGYTF
TRBV10-1	13	CASSEGGSTEAFF
TRBV20-1	15	CSAHREAGATDTQYF
TRBV12-3/TRBV12-4	13	CASSDQSGTEQYF
TRBV13	15	CASSLRQGARNTIYF
TRBV11-2	14	CASSLAGGQRSQYF